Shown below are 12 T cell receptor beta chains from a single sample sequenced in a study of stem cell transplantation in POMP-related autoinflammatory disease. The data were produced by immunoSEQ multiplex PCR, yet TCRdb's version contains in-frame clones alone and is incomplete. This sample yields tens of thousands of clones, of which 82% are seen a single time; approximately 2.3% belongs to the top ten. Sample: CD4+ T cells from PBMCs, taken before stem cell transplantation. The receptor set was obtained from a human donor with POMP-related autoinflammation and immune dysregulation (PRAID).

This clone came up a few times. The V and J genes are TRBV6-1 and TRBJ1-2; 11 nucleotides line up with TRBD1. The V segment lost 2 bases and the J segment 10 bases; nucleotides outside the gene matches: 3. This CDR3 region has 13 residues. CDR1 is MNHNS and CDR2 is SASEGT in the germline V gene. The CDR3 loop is CASSEWDRGDYTF. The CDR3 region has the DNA TGTGCCAGCAGTGAATGGGACAGGGGGGACTACACCTTC.

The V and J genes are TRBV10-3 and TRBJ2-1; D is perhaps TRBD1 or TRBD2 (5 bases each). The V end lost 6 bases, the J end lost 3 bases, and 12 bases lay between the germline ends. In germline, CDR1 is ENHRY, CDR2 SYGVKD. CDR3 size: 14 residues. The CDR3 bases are TGTGCCATCAGCGGGGACGGCTACTACAATGAGCAGTTCTTC. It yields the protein CAISGDGYYNEQFF.

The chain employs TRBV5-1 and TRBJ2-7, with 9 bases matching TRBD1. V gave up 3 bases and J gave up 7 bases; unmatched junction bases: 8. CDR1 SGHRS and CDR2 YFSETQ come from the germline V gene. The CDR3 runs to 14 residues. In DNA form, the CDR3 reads TGCGCCAGCAGCTCGACAGGGGGGCTCTGGGAGCAGTACTTC. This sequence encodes CASSSTGGLWEQYF.

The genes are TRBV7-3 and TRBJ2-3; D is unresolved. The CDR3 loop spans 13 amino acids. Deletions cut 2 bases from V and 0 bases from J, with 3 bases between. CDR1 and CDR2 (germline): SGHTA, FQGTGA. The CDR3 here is CASSLGSTDTQYF. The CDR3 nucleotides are TGTGCCAGCAGCTTAGGTAGCACAGATACGCAGTATTTT.

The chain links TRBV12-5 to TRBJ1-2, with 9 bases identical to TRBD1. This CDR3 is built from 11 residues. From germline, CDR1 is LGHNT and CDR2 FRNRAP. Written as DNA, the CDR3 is TGTGTTCTGACAGGGGGACAAGGCTACACCTTC. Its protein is CVLTGGQGYTF.

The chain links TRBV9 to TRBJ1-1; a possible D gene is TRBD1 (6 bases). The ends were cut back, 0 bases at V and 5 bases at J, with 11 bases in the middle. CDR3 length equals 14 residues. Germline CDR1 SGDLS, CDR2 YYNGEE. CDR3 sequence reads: CASSVGNRETEAFF. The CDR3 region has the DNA TGTGCCAGCAGCGTAGGCAACAGGGAGACTGAAGCTTTCTTT.

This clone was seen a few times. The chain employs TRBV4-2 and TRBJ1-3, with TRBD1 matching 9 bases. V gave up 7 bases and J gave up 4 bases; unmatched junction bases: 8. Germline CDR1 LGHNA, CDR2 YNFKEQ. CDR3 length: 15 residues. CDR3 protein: CASTRTGTGGNTIYF. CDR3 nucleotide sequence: TGTGCCAGCACCAGAACCGGGACAGGGGGAAACACCATATATTTT.

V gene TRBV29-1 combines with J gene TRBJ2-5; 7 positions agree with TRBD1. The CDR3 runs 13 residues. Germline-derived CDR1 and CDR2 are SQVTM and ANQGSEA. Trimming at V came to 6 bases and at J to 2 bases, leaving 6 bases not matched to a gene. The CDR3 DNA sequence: TGCAGCGTCGCGACAGGGTCTCAAGAGACCCAGTACTTC. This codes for CSVATGSQETQYF.

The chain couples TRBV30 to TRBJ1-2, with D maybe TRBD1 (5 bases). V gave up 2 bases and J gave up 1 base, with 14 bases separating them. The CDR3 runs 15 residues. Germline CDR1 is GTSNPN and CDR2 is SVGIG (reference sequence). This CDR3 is CAWSRLGPGNYGYTF. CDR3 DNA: TGTGCCTGGAGTCGCTTGGGACCGGGTAACTATGGCTACACCTTC. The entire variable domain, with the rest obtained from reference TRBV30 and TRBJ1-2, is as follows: SQTIHQWPATLVQPVGSPLSLECTVEGTSNPNLYWYRQAAGRGLQLLFYSVGIGQISSEVPQNLSASRPQDRQFILSSKKLLLSDSGFYLCAWSRLGPGNYGYTFGSGTRLTVV.

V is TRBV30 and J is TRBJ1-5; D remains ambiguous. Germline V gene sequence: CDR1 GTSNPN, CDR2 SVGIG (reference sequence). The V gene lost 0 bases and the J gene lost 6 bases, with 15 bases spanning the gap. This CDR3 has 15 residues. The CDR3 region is CAWSVGVRHGQPQHF. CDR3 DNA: TGTGCCTGGAGTGTCGGGGTACGGCATGGTCAGCCCCAGCATTTT.

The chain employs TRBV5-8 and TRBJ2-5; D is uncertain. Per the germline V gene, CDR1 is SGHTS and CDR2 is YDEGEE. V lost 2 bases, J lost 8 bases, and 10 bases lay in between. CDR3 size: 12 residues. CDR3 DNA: TGTGCCAGCAGCTTTTCCCGTTCAACCCAGTACTTC. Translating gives CASSFSRSTQYF.

The CDR3 DNA reads as TGTGCCAGCAGCTTATCCTGGAGAGCGGCGGGTACAGATACGCAGTATTTT. It translates to CASSLSWRAAGTDTQYF. The chain combines TRBV11-2 with TRBJ2-3; D is possibly TRBD2 (5 bases). Germline V lookup: CDR1 SGHAT, CDR2 FQNNGV. V was pared by 2 bases and J by 3 bases, with 18 bases between. This CDR3 contains 17 residues.